This T cell receptor beta chain was sequenced during a study of Graves' ophthalmopathy and Graves' hyperthyroidism. Study outcomes and limitations: Most thyroid-expanded clonotypes exceeding 0.001 frequency were also found in blood. Using 13 signatures, a model distinguished ophthalmopathy from stable hyperthyroidism, reaching about 85% sensitivity and 81.08% specificity.

Germline CDR1 and CDR2: MNHEY and SVGEGT. V gave up 2 bases and J gave up 2 bases; unmatched junction bases: 5. The length of the CDR3 is 17 residues. The sequenced template was RNA, covering the TCR beta CDR3 region. Investigators did first-round RT-PCR with HTBI primers, then second-round multiplex PCR. TCRdb re-derived calls from the multiplex PCR reads in MiXCR, one entry per CDR3 protein. This sample carries about 400,000 distinct CDR3 sequences, around 18% of them seen once, and the ten largest clones take roughly 1.4%. The PBMCs used were ones drawn from approximately 10 ml of fresh peripheral blood. This clonotype was counted many times. Antigen unknown.

The chain joins TRBV6-2 or TRBV6-3 to TRBJ2-6, with 8 bases that match TRBD2. The sample comprised peripheral blood. This clonotype was sampled from a woman aged 18-30 years with Graves' ophthalmopathy. The CDR3 spells CASSYQREWAGANVLTF. CDR3 DNA sequence: TGTGCCAGCAGTTACCAGCGGGAGTGGGCTGGGGCCAACGTCCTGACTTTC.